The clone carrying this T cell receptor beta chain was seen once. The germline V and J ends were trimmed by 6 bases and 8 bases, with 7 bases remaining between them. The germline gives CDR1 MDHEN, CDR2 SYDVKM. This CDR3 is 10 amino acids long. The method was immunoSEQ multiplex PCR; TCRdb's version includes in-frame clones alone and lacks a portion of them. The sample holds over a million clones, 75% to 80% seen once. This entry is derived from a study of shared clonotypes between healthy human individuals. Sequencing was carried out using memory CD4+ T cells from PBMCs. Indicated subset: CD45RA-negative fraction. The V call is TRBV28, the J call TRBJ1-2, with D hard to call. This TCR was recovered from a man aged 18 to 35 in good health. Some clones in this sample may be carry-over from other donors' samples. CDR3 residues: CASRQRGYTF. DNA for the CDR3: TGTGCCAGCAGGCAACGGGGCTACACCTTC.